The clone carrying this T cell receptor beta chain ranks as medium-sized (0.01 to 0.1%). Its antigen is unidentified. In germline, CDR1 is ENHRY, CDR2 SYGVKD. V gave up 6 bases and J gave up 1 base, with 10 bases separating them. CDR3 length equals 13 residues. Busulfan-fludarabine conditioning, marrow transplant, and cyclophosphamide on days +3 and +4 were administered. The data were produced by immunoSEQ multiplex PCR, yet TCRdb's version contains in-frame clones alone and is incomplete. The specimen has about 7,500 clones, none found just once. This sample stems from a study of T cells after posttransplantation cyclophosphamide. Whole-study results and caveats: Later post-transplant blood repertoires were often dominated by donor CD8+ memory clones. TRB overlap between skin or GI tissue T cells and blood was limited. After PTCy, TRB diversity resembled that of CNI/methotrexate controls.

Sequenced here: PBMCs, sampled roughly three months after allogeneic stem cell transplant with posttransplant cyclophosphamide. The source of this sequence is a female patient aged 55-70 years who received an allogeneic stem cell transplant from an unrelated donor, was CMV-positive, and had acute GVHD only. The graft donor may have contributed some T cells. The V gene is TRBV10-3, the J gene TRBJ2-7, with D possibly matching TRBD1 (6 bases). The CDR3 reads CAIRQGDSYEQYF. The CDR3 nucleotides read TGTGCCATCAGACAGGGCGATTCCTACGAGCAGTACTTC.